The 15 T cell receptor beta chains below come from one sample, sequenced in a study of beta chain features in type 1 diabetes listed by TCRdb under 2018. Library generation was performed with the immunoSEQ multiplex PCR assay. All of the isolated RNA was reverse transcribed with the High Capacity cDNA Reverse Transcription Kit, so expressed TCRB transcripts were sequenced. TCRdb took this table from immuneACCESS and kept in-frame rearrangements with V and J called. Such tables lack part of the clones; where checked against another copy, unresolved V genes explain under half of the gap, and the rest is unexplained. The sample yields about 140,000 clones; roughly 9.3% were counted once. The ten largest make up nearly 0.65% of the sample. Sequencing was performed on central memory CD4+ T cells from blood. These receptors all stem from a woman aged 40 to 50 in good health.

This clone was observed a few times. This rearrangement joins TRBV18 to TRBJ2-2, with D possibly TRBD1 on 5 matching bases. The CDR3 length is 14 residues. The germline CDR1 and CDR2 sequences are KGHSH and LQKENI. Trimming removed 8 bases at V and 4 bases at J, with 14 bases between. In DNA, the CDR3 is TGTGCCAGCGCCCCAGGGCTGGGCACCGGGGAGCTGTTTTTT. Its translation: CASAPGLGTGELFF.

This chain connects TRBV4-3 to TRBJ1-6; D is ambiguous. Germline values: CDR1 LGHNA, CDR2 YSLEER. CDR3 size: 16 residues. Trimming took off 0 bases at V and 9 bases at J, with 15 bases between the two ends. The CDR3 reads CASSQDPSGRASPLHF. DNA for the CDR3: TGCGCCAGCAGCCAAGATCCAAGTGGGCGGGCTTCACCCCTCCACTTT.

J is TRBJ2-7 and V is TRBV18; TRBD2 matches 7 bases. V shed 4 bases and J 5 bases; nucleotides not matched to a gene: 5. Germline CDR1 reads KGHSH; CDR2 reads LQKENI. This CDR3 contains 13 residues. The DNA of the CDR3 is TGTGCCAGCTCACAAGCCGGGGGGAACGAGCAGTACTTC. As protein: CASSQAGGNEQYF.

The CDR3 reads CASSSKTGSSYEQYF. The CDR3 DNA sequence: TGTGCCAGCAGCTCGAAGACAGGTAGCTCCTACGAGCAGTACTTC. The chain links TRBV5-4 to TRBJ2-7, with a tentative D call TRBD1 (6 bases). CDR1 and CDR2 from the germline V gene are SGHNT and YYREEE (reference sequence). The CDR3 covers 15 residues. V was cut by 3 bases and J by 0 bases, with 13 bases left in between. The whole variable domain, filled in from reference TRBV5-4 and TRBJ2-7, reads ETGVTQSPTHLIKTRGQQVTLRCSSQSGHNTVSWYQQALGQGPQFIFQYYREEENGRGNFPPRFSGLQFPNYSSELNVNALELDDSALYLCASSSKTGSSYEQYFGPGTRLTVT.

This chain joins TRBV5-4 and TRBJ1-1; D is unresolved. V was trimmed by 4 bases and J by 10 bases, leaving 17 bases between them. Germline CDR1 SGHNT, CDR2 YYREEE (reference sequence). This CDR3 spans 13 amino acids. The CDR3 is CASSPAGTWGAFF. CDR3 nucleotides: TGTGCCAGCAGCCCCGCGGGAACTTGGGGAGCTTTCTTT.

CDR3 in amino acids: CASSIPGQGTYEQYF. The CDR3 DNA sequence: TGTGCCAGTAGTATTCCGGGACAGGGAACCTACGAGCAGTACTTC. This chain links TRBV19 with TRBJ2-7, with 9 bases fitting TRBD1. Germline V gene lookup returns CDR1 LNHDA and CDR2 SQIVND (reference sequence). J gave up 2 bases and V 3 bases, and 5 bases lay outside the gene matches. The CDR3 contains 15 residues.

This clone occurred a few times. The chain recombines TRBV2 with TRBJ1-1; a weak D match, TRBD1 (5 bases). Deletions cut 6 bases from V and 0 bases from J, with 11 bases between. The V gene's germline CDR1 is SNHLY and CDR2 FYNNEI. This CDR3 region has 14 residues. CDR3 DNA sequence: TGTGCCAGCAGCAGGGAGGTGGTGAACACTGAAGCTTTCTTT. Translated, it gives CASSREVVNTEAFF.

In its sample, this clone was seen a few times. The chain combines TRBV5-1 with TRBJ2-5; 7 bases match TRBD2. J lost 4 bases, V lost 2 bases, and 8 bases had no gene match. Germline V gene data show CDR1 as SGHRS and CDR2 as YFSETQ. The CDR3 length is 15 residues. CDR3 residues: CASSFAGERGETQYF. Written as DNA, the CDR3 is TGCGCCAGCAGCTTCGCGGGGGAGCGGGGAGAGACCCAGTACTTC.

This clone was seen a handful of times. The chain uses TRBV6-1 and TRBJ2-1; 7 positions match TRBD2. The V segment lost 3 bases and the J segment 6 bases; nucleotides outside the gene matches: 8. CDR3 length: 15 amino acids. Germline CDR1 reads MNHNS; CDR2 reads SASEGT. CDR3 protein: CASSEPGLVGNEQFF. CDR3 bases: TGTGCCAGCAGTGAGCCAGGACTAGTAGGCAATGAGCAGTTCTTC.

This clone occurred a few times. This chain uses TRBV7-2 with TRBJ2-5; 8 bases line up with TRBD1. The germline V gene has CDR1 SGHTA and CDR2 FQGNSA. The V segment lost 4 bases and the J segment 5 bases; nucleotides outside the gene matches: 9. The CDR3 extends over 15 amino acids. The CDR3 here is CASSSDRTGGETQYF. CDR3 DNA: TGTGCCAGCAGCTCCGACCGCACAGGGGGGGAGACCCAGTACTTC.

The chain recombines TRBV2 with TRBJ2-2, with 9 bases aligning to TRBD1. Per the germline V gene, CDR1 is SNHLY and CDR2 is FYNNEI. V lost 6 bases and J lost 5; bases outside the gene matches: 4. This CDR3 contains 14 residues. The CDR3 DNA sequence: TGTGCCAGCAGCAGGGACAGGGCAACCGGGGAGCTGTTTTTT. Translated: CASSRDRATGELFF.

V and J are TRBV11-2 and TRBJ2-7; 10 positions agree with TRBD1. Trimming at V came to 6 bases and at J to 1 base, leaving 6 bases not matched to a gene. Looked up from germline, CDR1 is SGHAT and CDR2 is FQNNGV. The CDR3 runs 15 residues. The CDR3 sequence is CASRDPGQGSYEQYF. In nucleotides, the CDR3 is TGTGCCAGCAGAGATCCGGGACAGGGGTCCTACGAGCAGTACTTC.

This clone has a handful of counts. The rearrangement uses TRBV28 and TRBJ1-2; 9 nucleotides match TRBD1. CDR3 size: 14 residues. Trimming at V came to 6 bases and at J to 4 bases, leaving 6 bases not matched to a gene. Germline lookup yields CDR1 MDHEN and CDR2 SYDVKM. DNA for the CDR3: TGTGCCAGCAGATCGACAGGGGGTGTCTATGGCTACACCTTC. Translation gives CASRSTGGVYGYTF.

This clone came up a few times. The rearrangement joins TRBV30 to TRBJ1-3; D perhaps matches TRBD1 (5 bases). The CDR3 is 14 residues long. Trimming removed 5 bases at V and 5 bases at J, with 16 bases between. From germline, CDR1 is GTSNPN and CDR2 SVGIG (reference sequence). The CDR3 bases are TGTGCCTGGGTAGACAGTTCTCTAAGAAACACCATATATTTT. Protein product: CAWVDSSLRNTIYF.

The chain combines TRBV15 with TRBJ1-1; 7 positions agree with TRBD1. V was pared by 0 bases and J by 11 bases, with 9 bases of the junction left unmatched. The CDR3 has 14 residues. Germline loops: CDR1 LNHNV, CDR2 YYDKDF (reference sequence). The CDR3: CATSRDVDTGAAFF. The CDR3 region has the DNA TGTGCCACCAGCAGAGATGTGGACACAGGGGCGGCTTTCTTT.